Ten or more counts support the clone carrying this TCR beta chain. Its antigen is currently unknown. This sample was taken from a study of T-cell reconstitution after alpha-beta-depleted transplantation in children. Study-level points and caveats: Most T-cell counts and diversity one year after the transplant came from T cells that were newly produced. There were some patients whose high TCRbeta diversity at day 60 came from surviving recipient T cells and thymic progenitors.

The CDR3 contains 12 residues. V lost 2 bases and J lost 7; bases outside the gene matches: 2. Germline V gene lookup returns CDR1 SGHRS and CDR2 YFSETQ. Unique molecular identifiers were used to barcode this TCRbeta library. One entry per CDR3 protein results from TCRdb running MiXCR on the PCR reads. In the table there are roughly 300,000 distinct CDR3 sequences, around 10% of which are singletons. The clonotype originates from a male patient between 2 and 15 years old who had a stem cell transplant for chronic granulomatous disease, so the T cells may come from the graft donor. Sequencing was performed on peripheral blood, taken 180 days after TCRalphabeta/CD19-depleted stem cell transplant. The genes are TRBV5-1 and TRBJ2-5; 7 bases are a match to TRBD2. The CDR3 region is CASSFGGGTQYF. CDR3 coding DNA: TGCGCCAGCAGCTTCGGCGGGGGGACCCAGTACTTC.